The rows below give T cell receptor beta chains drawn from one sample of a study of blood T cell repertoires in COVID-19. Profiled with immunoSEQ multiplex PCR; TCRdb holds only in-frame clones, not every one. The profile shows 140,000 to 150,000 clones, 80% to 90% of them singletons. Sequencing used PBMCs or T cells enriched from blood (not recorded which). The source is a man in his fifties who had recovered from COVID-19. Each CDR3 is given without its conserved first and last residue. Clone size appears in some rows only: once, few, many, or a class for an expanded clone.

clone_size v_call cdr3_aa
NA TRBV29-1 SVQEGRSFTQY
few TRBV6-6 ASSTIAQTTYEQY
NA TRBV5-4 ASSLASGSGAF
NA TRBV18 ASSRSEDTEAF
NA TRBV6-5 ASRDRVGTGELF
few TRBV5-1 ASREGGTSNQPQH
NA TRBV19 ASSIPGQGISLGGYT
NA TRBV27 ASSPHGGGEAF
NA TRBV6-5 ASSYGGGYQPQH
NA TRBV4-1 ASSQGTSGGADTQY
NA TRBV18 ASSPAGVVDEQF
NA TRBV18 ASSPVLETQY
NA TRBV28 ASWERRTEAF
NA TRBV30 AWSLTRTGVIMRYT
NA TRBV5-1 ASSIRQGLAGETSSTDTQY
once TRBV13 ASTPRRSALVRQGEQF
NA TRBV2 ASSDEGAGTEAF